The entry below describes one TCR beta chain. Its antigen is as yet unknown. The CDR3 contains 12 residues. Deletions cut 4 bases from V and 8 bases from J, with 11 bases between. Unique molecular identifiers were incorporated into the prepared TCRbeta library. TCRdb ran MiXCR on the PCR reads and lists one entry per CDR3 protein. In the table there are around 490,000 distinct CDR3 sequences, 10% to 12% of which are singletons. This record comes from a study of T-cell reconstitution after alpha-beta-depleted transplantation in children. Study-level points and caveats: From surviving recipient T cells and thymic progenitors came the high day-60 TCRbeta diversity observed in some patients. It was reported that alpha-beta T cells came from several hundred expanded graft clones (about two months after transplant). Most T-cell counts and diversity one year after the transplant came from T cells that were newly produced.

The TCR was taken from a female patient aged 2-10 years who had a stem cell transplant for aplastic anemia, so the T cells may come from the graft donor. The chain combines TRBV12-3 or TRBV12-4 with TRBJ1-2; maybe TRBD1 (6 bases). The material sequenced was PBMCs, mostly from graft donor cells, taken 180 days after TCRalphabeta/CD19-depleted stem cell transplant. CDR3 in amino acids: CASSYGQWGYTF. The CDR3, as DNA: TGTGCCAGCAGTTATGGACAGTGGGGCTACACCTTC.